The 24 T cell receptor beta chains given below trace back to one sample, sequenced in a study of T cell responses to AZD1222 COVID-19 vaccine. TCRdb keeps only in-frame clones here, not all; method: immunoSEQ multiplex PCR. The sample has about 120,000 clones, 88% seen once. The sample here was peripheral blood, taken on day 0 of AZD1222 vaccination. The receptors here all came from an adult in good health.

This sequence joins TRBV4-1 and TRBJ1-1, with D perhaps TRBD1 (5 bases). Trimming took off 1 base at V and 2 bases at J, with 20 bases between the two ends. Germline loops: CDR1 MGHRA, CDR2 YSYEKL. The CDR3 is 18 amino acids. The DNA of the CDR3 is TGCGCCAGCAGCCAAGCGAGGCAGGGAGAAAGTGAAAACACTGAAGCTTTCTTT. It translates to CASSQARQGESENTEAFF.

The chain joins TRBV6-2 or TRBV6-3 to TRBJ2-5; no clear D gene. CDR1 is MNHEY and CDR2 is SVGEGT in the germline V gene. Trimming shortened V by 4 bases and J by 1 base, and 10 bases separated the two germline ends. The CDR3 covers 14 residues. The CDR3 bases are TGTGCCAGCAGTTTGAGTCAGATCCAAGAGACCCAGTACTTC. It yields the protein CASSLSQIQETQYF.

This chain links TRBV7-2 with TRBJ1-1; tentatively, D is TRBD1 (6 bases). V was trimmed by 0 bases and J by 0 bases, leaving 8 bases between them. CDR3 size: 15 residues. Germline values: CDR1 SGHTA, CDR2 FQGNSA. The CDR3, as DNA: TGTGCCAGCAGCTTAGCGGACAGAATGAACACTGAAGCTTTCTTT. It encodes CASSLADRMNTEAFF.

This clone occurred a few times. This sequence joins TRBV7-3 and TRBJ1-6, with unresolved D. The germline CDR1 and CDR2 sequences are SGHTA and FQGTGA. This CDR3 region has 16 residues. V was trimmed by 4 bases and J by 6 bases, leaving 16 bases between them. Here the CDR3 reads CASSSGSRGSNSPLHF. Written as DNA, the CDR3 is TGTGCCAGCAGCTCCGGGTCCCGGGGAAGTAATTCACCCCTCCACTTT. The full variable domain, rest sourced from reference TRBV7-3 and TRBJ1-6, is GAGVSQTPSNKVTEKGKYVELRCDPISGHTALYWYRQSLGQGPEFLIYFQGTGAADDSGLPNDRFFAVRPEGSVSTLKIQRTERGDSAVYLCASSSGSRGSNSPLHFGNGTRLTVT.

The chain couples TRBV3-1 (or the pseudogene TRBV3-2) to TRBJ1-1; D not certain. V gave up 0 bases and J gave up 11 bases, with 7 bases separating them. Germline-derived CDR1 and CDR2 are LGHDT and YNNKEL (reference sequence). This CDR3 is built from 11 residues. This CDR3 is CASSQETRAFF. CDR3 DNA: TGTGCCAGCAGCCAAGAAACCCGCGCTTTCTTT.

The V gene is TRBV11-3, the J gene TRBJ1-1, with D uncertain. Germline V gene data show CDR1 as SGHNT and CDR2 as YENEEA. The CDR3 length is 12 residues. Trimming shortened V by 8 bases and J by 3 bases, and 10 bases separated the two germline ends. CDR3 residues: CASGNIDTEAFF. The CDR3, as DNA: TGTGCCAGCGGCAACATCGACACTGAAGCTTTCTTT.

This chain links TRBV2 with TRBJ1-3; perhaps TRBD1 as D (6 bases). Germline CDR1 and CDR2: SNHLY and FYNNEI. Trimming took off 5 bases at V and 3 bases at J, with 17 bases between the two ends. The CDR3 has 16 residues. CDR3 region: CASSLTGKGFGNTIYF. CDR3 sequence (DNA): TGTGCCAGCAGTTTAACAGGGAAGGGGTTTGGAAACACCATATATTTT.

J is TRBJ1-5 and V is TRBV19; D ambiguous. The V gene's germline CDR1 is LNHDA and CDR2 SQIVND (reference sequence). Trimming stripped 6 bases from V and 3 bases from J, with 12 bases between. The CDR3 spans 14 residues. CDR3 DNA: TGTGCCAGTAGAGTGAGAGGGATCAATCAGCCCCAGCATTTT. Protein product: CASRVRGINQPQHF.

The genes are TRBV5-5 and TRBJ1-2; no reliable D call. CDR3 length: 16 residues. Per germline, CDR1 SGHKS and CDR2 YYEKEE (reference sequence). Trimming stripped 3 bases from V and 3 bases from J, with 18 bases between. The CDR3: CASSSYIVSIDYGYTF. In DNA form, the CDR3 reads TGTGCCAGCAGCTCATACATCGTTTCAATAGACTATGGCTACACCTTC.

The chain couples TRBV7-8 to TRBJ1-6; D ambiguous. The germline V gene has CDR1 SGHVS and CDR2 FQNEAQ. V lost 5 bases, J lost 7 bases, and 21 bases lay in between. The CDR3 runs to 17 residues. CDR3 nucleotides: TGTGCCAGCAGCCCAGTAGACACGGGGAAGGGCAATTCACCCCTCCACTTT. Amino acid sequence: CASSPVDTGKGNSPLHF.

The chain is built from TRBV6-5 and TRBJ2-2; TRBD1 matches at 9 bases. Germline V gene lookup returns CDR1 MNHEY and CDR2 SVGAGI. The CDR3 loop spans 15 amino acids. Trimming took 4 bases from V and 3 from J; bases not matched to a gene: 3. The CDR3 sequence is CASSSGTGYTGELFF. DNA of the CDR3: TGTGCCAGCAGTTCCGGGACAGGGTACACCGGGGAGCTGTTTTTT.

This chain joins TRBV11-2 and TRBJ1-4; a weak D match, TRBD1 (5 bases). The V gene lost 0 bases and the J gene lost 7 bases, with 18 bases spanning the gap. The CDR3 consists of 17 residues. The germline V gene encodes CDR1 SGHAT and CDR2 FQNNGV. The CDR3 DNA reads as TGTGCCAGCAGCTTAGATCTATTGGGAACGGGGGGTGAAAAACTGTTTTTT. Translating gives CASSLDLLGTGGEKLFF. The full variable domain, with the rest looked up from reference TRBV11-2 and TRBJ1-4, is EAGVAQSPRYKIIEKRQSVAFWCNPISGHATLYWYQQILGQGPKLLIQFQNNGVVDDSQLPKDRFSAERLKGVDSTLKIQPAKLEDSAVYLCASSLDLLGTGGEKLFFGSGTQLSVL.

The chain combines TRBV5-1 with TRBJ1-2; unclear D gene. Trimming shortened V by 1 base and J by 4 bases, and 8 bases separated the two germline ends. The CDR3 contains 13 residues. CDR1 and CDR2 (germline): SGHRS, YFSETQ. CDR3 loop: CASSLSNVYGYTF. CDR3 nucleotides: TGCGCCAGCAGCTTGTCAAACGTCTATGGCTACACCTTC.

The rearrangement links TRBV7-2 to TRBJ2-1; no clear D gene. Germline lookup yields CDR1 SGHTA and CDR2 FQGNSA. Trimming took off 1 base at V and 5 bases at J, with 15 bases between the two ends. This CDR3 has 16 amino acids. The CDR3 spells CASSLDFRLGNNEQFF. In DNA form, the CDR3 reads TGTGCCAGCAGCTTAGATTTTCGGTTGGGCAACAATGAGCAGTTCTTC.

The chain carries TRBV2 and TRBJ2-1; D is unclear. V was shortened by 4 bases and J by 4 bases, with 5 bases between the two germline ends. Germline V gene lookup returns CDR1 SNHLY and CDR2 FYNNEI. The CDR3 loop spans 12 amino acids. The CDR3 DNA follows: TGTGCCAGCAGTGTCACTTACAATGAGCAGTTCTTC. This codes for CASSVTYNEQFF.

The chain employs TRBV6-5 and TRBJ1-2; D is ambiguous. V shed 2 bases and J shed 6 bases, with 19 bases lying between them. Germline-derived CDR1 and CDR2 are MNHEY and SVGAGI. The CDR3 extends over 16 amino acids. This CDR3 reads CASSYLGRQRADGYTF. The DNA of the CDR3 is TGTGCCAGCAGTTACCTAGGCAGGCAACGGGCTGATGGCTACACCTTC.

This sequence joins TRBV3-1 (or the pseudogene TRBV3-2) and TRBJ1-2; no definite D call. Trimming shortened V by 4 bases and J by 4 bases, and 10 bases separated the two germline ends. This CDR3 is built from 13 residues. Germline loops: CDR1 LGHDT, CDR2 YNNKEL (reference sequence). This CDR3 is CASSRSQVYGYTF. The DNA of the CDR3 is TGTGCCAGCAGCCGGAGCCAAGTCTATGGCTACACCTTC.

The genes are TRBV27 and TRBJ1-4; D is possibly TRBD1 (5 bases). CDR3 length: 13 amino acids. Trimming cost V 6 bases and J 8 bases, with 13 bases left between them. Germline V gene sequence: CDR1 MNHEY, CDR2 SMNVEV (reference sequence). The CDR3 DNA reads TGTGCCAGCAGCCCCCTTCGGGGGGAAAAACTGTTTTTT. Its translation is CASSPLRGEKLFF.

The chain has TRBV27 and TRBJ2-3; D unresolved. Per germline, CDR1 MNHEY and CDR2 SMNVEV (reference sequence). V was shortened by 7 bases and J by 1 base, with 15 bases between the two germline ends. CDR3 size: 15 residues. As DNA, the CDR3 is TGTGCCAGCACCCCCCCACCCCAGCGCACAGATACGCAGTATTTT. The encoded protein is CASTPPPQRTDTQYF.

The rearrangement links TRBV25-1 to TRBJ1-4, with TRBD1 identical over 7 bases. Germline CDR1 MGHDK, CDR2 SYGVNS. CDR3 size: 13 residues. The V gene end was trimmed by 8 bases and the J gene end by 6 bases; junction bases not matched to a gene: 6. The CDR3 region is CASRQGFYEKLFF. CDR3 DNA sequence: TGTGCCAGCCGACAGGGATTCTATGAAAAACTGTTTTTT.

This clone came up once. This sequence joins TRBV5-1 and TRBJ2-5; tentative D call: TRBD2 (6 bases). CDR3 length: 14 amino acids. Trimming pared 4 bases from V and 2 bases from J, leaving 12 bases between. The germline V gene has CDR1 SGHRS and CDR2 YFSETQ. CDR3 in DNA: TGCGCCAGCAGCGGAGGGGCAGTTCAAGAGACCCAGTACTTC. It translates to CASSGGAVQETQYF.

V and J are TRBV10-3 and TRBJ1-1, with D maybe TRBD1 (5 bases). Germline assignment: CDR1 ENHRY and CDR2 SYGVKD. V dropped 4 bases and J dropped 3 bases, with 15 bases sitting between them. The CDR3 runs to 15 residues. CDR3 residues: CAISGGGNRDTEAFF. The DNA for the CDR3 is TGTGCCATCAGTGGGGGGGGAAATCGGGACACTGAAGCTTTCTTT.

This sequence joins TRBV29-1 and TRBJ1-2; D is ambiguous. This CDR3 contains 13 residues. CDR1 is SQVTM and CDR2 is ANQGSEA in the germline V gene. The V end was cut by 7 bases, the J end by 0 bases, with 12 bases between. DNA for the CDR3: TGCAGCGCTGACAAAGGCTCTAACTATGGCTACACCTTC. This sequence encodes CSADKGSNYGYTF.

Points on this clone: At one of its ends the junction is not consistent with the germline gene, which may arise from a read error. V usage is TRBV7-7 and J usage is TRBJ2-7, with 10 nucleotides matching TRBD1. The germline V gene encodes CDR1 SSHAT and CDR2 FNYEAQ (reference sequence). The CDR3 is 16 amino acids. CDR3 DNA: TGTGCTAGCAGCCCCCGGTCGGGACAGGGGACCTACGAGCAGTACTTC. Its translation is CASSPRSGQGTYEQYF.